The 15 T cell receptor beta chains below all came from one sample that was sequenced in a study of graft-versus-host responses after intestinal transplantation (dated by TCRdb to the early 2020s). Libraries were built with the immunoSEQ multiplex PCR assay. The immuneACCESS repertoire file appears here via TCRdb, limited to in-frame rearrangements. These files lack a portion of the clones; in checked studies, under half of the deficit traces to unresolved V genes, and the cause of the others is not known. The sample includes approximately 90,000 clones, with about 91% observed a single time. 7.6% of the sample is in the top ten clones. These receptors have no identified antigens. Taken with the paper, the label for time point translates to: cells obtained before transplantation from donor or recipient. The specimen was unstimulated CD8+ T cells sorted from spleen or lymph node cells, collected before transplant. These receptors came from a human donor who was the organ donor for an intestinal transplant.

This chain connects TRBV18 to TRBJ1-3; tentatively, D is TRBD1 (5 bases). The CDR3 sequence is 16 residues long. The ends were cut back, 0 bases at V and 4 bases at J, with 13 bases in the middle. CDR1 and CDR2 (germline): KGHSH, LQKENI. CDR3 sequence reads: CASSPPPGTEGNTIYF. The CDR3 region has the DNA TGTGCCAGCTCACCACCCCCCGGGACGGAGGGAAACACCATATATTTT.

V usage is TRBV5-4 and J usage is TRBJ2-6, with D possibly TRBD1 on 6 matching bases. The V gene lost 5 bases and the J gene lost 0 bases, with 21 bases spanning the gap. This CDR3 spans 19 amino acids. In germline, CDR1 is SGHNT, CDR2 YYREEE (reference sequence). CDR3 coding DNA: TGTGCCAGCAGGGGGTCTCGGGACAAGGTTAGCTCTGGGGCCAACGTCCTGACTTTC. Amino acids: CASRGSRDKVSSGANVLTF.

With regard to this clone: A read error may produce the germline difference seen at one junction end. The genes are TRBV19 and TRBJ1-1; 8 bases line up with TRBD1. This CDR3 contains 11 residues. Germline loops: CDR1 LNHDA, CDR2 SQIVND (reference sequence). CDR3 DNA sequence: TGTGCCAGTAGTACCACCGGACAGGGATCTTTT. This gives the protein CASSTTGQGSF.

The rearrangement uses TRBV5-1 and TRBJ1-1; 7 positions match TRBD1. V gave up 5 bases and J gave up 9 bases; unmatched junction bases: 22. Looked up from germline, CDR1 is SGHRS and CDR2 is YFSETQ. This CDR3 contains 17 residues. CDR3 coding DNA: TGCGCCAGCAGGGCCGGGACAGACCCACCCTCATCGAATCAAGCTTTCTTT. Residues: CASRAGTDPPSSNQAFF.

This sequence joins TRBV6-5 and TRBJ1-6; D is ambiguous. V lost 5 bases and J 0 bases, leaving 5 bases between the germline ends. CDR1 is MNHEY and CDR2 is SVGAGI in the germline V gene. There are 14 residues in the CDR3. In DNA form, the CDR3 reads TGTGCCAGCAGTGAAAGCTCCTATAATTCACCCCTCCACTTT. Amino acids: CASSESSYNSPLHF.

This clone appeared once. The V call is TRBV5-4, the J call TRBJ1-1; a weak D match, TRBD1 (5 bases). Trimming cost V 4 bases and J 7 bases, with 20 bases left between them. The CDR3 consists of 15 residues. In germline, CDR1 is SGHNT, CDR2 YYREEE (reference sequence). The DNA of the CDR3 is TGTGCCAGCAGCCCGGGGACGACAGCGCCGAATGAAGCTTTCTTT. This translates into CASSPGTTAPNEAFF.

This rearrangement joins TRBV4-1 to TRBJ1-1; D unclear. The V gene's germline CDR1 is MGHRA and CDR2 YSYEKL. The CDR3 runs 16 residues. Trimming stripped 1 base from V and 0 bases from J, with 12 bases between. CDR3 in amino acids: CASSQVSFFMNTEAFF. The CDR3 coding sequence is TGCGCCAGCAGCCAAGTATCTTTTTTTATGAACACTGAAGCTTTCTTT.

This chain links TRBV4-1 with TRBJ2-3; 14 bases are shared with TRBD2. The ends lost 3 bases at V and 4 bases at J; junction bases unmatched: 0. Germline assignment: CDR1 MGHRA and CDR2 YSYEKL. The CDR3 runs 15 residues. The CDR3 region has the DNA TGCGCCAGCAGCCAGGGACTAGCGGGAGCAGATACGCAGTATTTT. It is translated as CASSQGLAGADTQYF.

This chain connects TRBV28 to TRBJ2-7; D might be TRBD1 or TRBD2, each matching 5 bases. The V gene's germline CDR1 is MDHEN and CDR2 SYDVKM. This CDR3 is built from 15 residues. The V and J ends lost 6 bases and 3 bases respectively, with 18 bases between them. This CDR3 is CASRLGEGPLYEQYF. CDR3 coding DNA: TGTGCCAGCAGGCTGGGAGAGGGGCCCCTCTACGAGCAGTACTTC.

V is TRBV11-2 and J is TRBJ2-5; D call uncertain. The DNA end is a closer match to TRBJ2-7, so the J assignment may be wrong. CDR3 length: 11 residues. Germline CDR1 SGHAT, CDR2 FQNNGV. CDR3 sequence reads: CASSFSYEQYF. CDR3 bases: TGTGCCAGCAGCTTCTCCTACGAGCAGTACTTC.

This chain uses TRBV11-2 with TRBJ2-3; 9 nucleotides agree with TRBD1. The CDR3 totals 17 residues. From germline, CDR1 is SGHAT and CDR2 FQNNGV. Trimming cost V 0 bases and J 4 bases; bases outside gene matches: 8. CDR3 protein: CASSLDWTGEGADTQYF. The CDR3 coding sequence is TGTGCCAGCAGCTTAGATTGGACAGGGGAGGGTGCAGATACGCAGTATTTT. The full variable domain, completed using reference TRBV11-2 and TRBJ2-3, is EAGVAQSPRYKIIEKRQSVAFWCNPISGHATLYWYQQILGQGPKLLIQFQNNGVVDDSQLPKDRFSAERLKGVDSTLKIQPAKLEDSAVYLCASSLDWTGEGADTQYFGPGTRLTVL.

This clone showed up just a few times. The chain is built from TRBV19 and TRBJ2-7; 12 nucleotides match TRBD2. The CDR3 has 14 residues. Germline V lookup: CDR1 LNHDA, CDR2 SQIVND (reference sequence). Losses at the gene ends were 6 bases for V and 3 bases for J; bases not matched to a gene: 3. The CDR3 DNA sequence: TGTGCCAGTAGCCCGGGACTAGCGGGCTACGAGCAGTACTTC. It specifies CASSPGLAGYEQYF.

The chain joins TRBV13 to TRBJ2-2; TRBD2 matches 9 bases. Germline CDR1 and CDR2: PRHDT and FYEKMQ (reference sequence). CDR3 length equals 16 residues. J lost 7 bases, V lost 2 bases, and 8 bases had no gene match. The CDR3 loop reads CASSLLREGPGGELFF. The CDR3 DNA reads as TGTGCCAGCAGCTTATTGCGGGAGGGCCCGGGCGGGGAGCTGTTTTTT.

The V call is TRBV4-1, the J call TRBJ2-7, with no clear D. The V end lost 3 bases, the J end lost 1 base, and 10 bases lay between the germline ends. This CDR3 spans 14 amino acids. Germline V gene data show CDR1 as MGHRA and CDR2 as YSYEKL. The CDR3 loop reads CASSQEKDSYEQYF. In DNA form, the CDR3 reads TGCGCCAGCAGCCAGGAGAAGGATTCCTACGAGCAGTACTTC.

The chain joins TRBV4-1 to TRBJ2-2; 8 bases are shared with TRBD2. With 1 base clipped from V and 3 bases from J, the junction kept 10 bases outside the gene matches. The CDR3 has 18 amino acids. Germline V lookup: CDR1 MGHRA, CDR2 YSYEKL. CDR3 protein: CASSQGVVGAGDTGELFF. The CDR3 DNA reads as TGCGCCAGCAGCCAAGGGGTAGTGGGAGCGGGGGACACCGGGGAGCTGTTTTTT.